This entry lists 15 T cell receptor beta chains sequenced from one sample in a study of blood T cell repertoires in COVID-19. Only in-frame clones appear in the TCRdb table, and some are missing; sequencing was by immunoSEQ multiplex PCR. The top ten hold approximately 1% of the sample, which has 300,000 to 500,000 clones, 70% to 90% seen once. Sequencing was done on a sample of PBMCs or T cells enriched from blood (not recorded which). The receptors were sampled from a woman aged 25 to 39 with acute COVID-19.

The chain joins TRBV27 to TRBJ2-5, with a possible D match to TRBD1 (5 bases). Trimming removed 3 bases at V and 3 bases at J, with 20 bases between. Germline lookup yields CDR1 MNHEY and CDR2 SMNVEV (reference sequence). CDR3 size: 17 residues. CDR3 in DNA: TGTGCCAGCAGTTTCTCGCCTCCAGGGTATGGGAAAGAGACCCAGTACTTC. It codes for CASSFSPPGYGKETQYF.

The chain is built from TRBV18 and TRBJ1-3, with 9 bases fitting TRBD1. V shed 4 bases and J 3 bases; nucleotides not matched to a gene: 4. The CDR3 contains 15 residues. Germline values: CDR1 KGHSH, CDR2 LQKENI. The CDR3: CASSQDRGYGNTIYF. CDR3 coding DNA: TGTGCCAGCTCACAGGACAGGGGTTATGGAAACACCATATATTTT. The full variable domain, in which reference TRBV18 and TRBJ1-3 provide the parts outside the CDR3, is NAGVMQNPRHLVRRRGQEARLRCSPMKGHSHVYWYRQLPEEGLKFMVYLQKENIIDESGMPKERFSAEFPKEGPSILRIQQVVRGDSAAYFCASSQDRGYGNTIYFGEGSWLTVV.

V usage is TRBV28 and J usage is TRBJ1-2; no reliable D call. CDR1 is MDHEN and CDR2 is SYDVKM in the germline V gene. V lost 3 bases and J 7 bases, leaving 15 bases between the germline ends. The CDR3 contains 14 residues. Written as DNA, the CDR3 is TGTGCCAGCAGTTTCCTCCAAGGGAGGGCTGGCTACACCTTC. Translated: CASSFLQGRAGYTF.

V and J are TRBV5-1 and TRBJ1-1; D might be TRBD1 (6 bases). There are 15 residues in the CDR3. Germline V lookup: CDR1 SGHRS, CDR2 YFSETQ. V gave up 4 bases and J gave up 5 bases, with 18 bases separating them. The chain's CDR3 is CASSPGHLMRTEAFF. The DNA of the CDR3 is TGCGCCAGCAGCCCGGGACATTTGATGAGGACTGAAGCTTTCTTT.

The chain couples TRBV19 to TRBJ1-2, with TRBD1 identical over 7 bases. V shed 5 bases and J 8 bases; nucleotides not matched to a gene: 5. The CDR3 extends over 12 amino acids. Looked up from germline, CDR1 is LNHDA and CDR2 is SQIVND (reference sequence). CDR3 nucleotides: TGTGCCAGTAGTGTTCGACAGGGAGGCTACACCTTC. Translating gives CASSVRQGGYTF.

The chain is built from TRBV9 and TRBJ1-2; D call uncertain. The V end was cut by 3 bases, the J end by 0 bases, with 9 bases between. This CDR3 region has 14 residues. Germline CDR1 SGDLS, CDR2 YYNGEE. DNA for the CDR3: TGTGCCAGCAGCGAACCGGGGTCTAACTATGGCTACACCTTC. Translating it yields CASSEPGSNYGYTF.

The sample holds a few counts of this clone. V gene TRBV5-4 combines with J gene TRBJ1-2; tentatively, D is TRBD1 (6 bases). The CDR3 is made up of 13 amino acids. Germline lookup yields CDR1 SGHNT and CDR2 YYREEE (reference sequence). V lost 4 bases, J lost 8 bases, and 15 bases lay in between. CDR3 amino acids: CASSVQGPGGYTF. The DNA of the CDR3 is TGTGCCAGCAGCGTACAGGGCCCGGGGGGCTACACCTTC.

The CDR3 nucleotides are TGCGCCAGCAGCCAAGCTCCGGGACAGGGTTATCAGCCCCAGCATTTT. The encoded protein is CASSQAPGQGYQPQHF. V usage is TRBV4-1 and J usage is TRBJ1-5; 9 bases are shared with TRBD1. Trimming removed 1 base from V and 5 bases from J; junction bases left unmatched: 6. CDR3 size: 16 residues. Germline CDR1 MGHRA, CDR2 YSYEKL.

This chain uses TRBV7-2 with TRBJ1-6; 9 positions match TRBD1. The CDR3 is 15 amino acids. V was clipped by 3 bases and J by 8 bases; unmatched bases: 5. Germline V gene data show CDR1 as SGHTA and CDR2 as FQGNSA. CDR3 DNA sequence: TGTGCCAGCAGCTTGCAGGGACAGGGTTATTCACCCCTCCACTTT. Translating gives CASSLQGQGYSPLHF.

The chain recombines TRBV5-1 with TRBJ1-6; 7 bases map to TRBD1. V lost 4 bases, J lost 7 bases, and 11 bases stayed unmatched. The CDR3 length is 16 residues. Germline V gene sequence: CDR1 SGHRS, CDR2 YFSETQ. CDR3 DNA sequence: TGCGCCAGCAGCCAGAGAGGACAGGATGGGAATTCACCCCTCCACTTT. It translates to CASSQRGQDGNSPLHF.

The chain recombines TRBV5-1 with TRBJ2-5, with 13 bases that match TRBD2. J was trimmed by 4 bases and V by 2 bases; bases with no gene match: 5. Per the germline V gene, CDR1 is SGHRS and CDR2 is YFSETQ. This CDR3 region has 16 residues. CDR3 sequence reads: CASSLTGLAGVETQYF. The CDR3 DNA is TGCGCCAGCAGCTTAACTGGACTAGCGGGGGTAGAGACCCAGTACTTC.

The chain recombines TRBV5-1 with TRBJ2-2; the D gene is possibly TRBD1 (6 bases). The CDR3 loop spans 12 amino acids. V was trimmed by 10 bases and J by 3 bases, leaving 10 bases between them. Germline V gene lookup returns CDR1 SGHRS and CDR2 YFSETQ. Here the CDR3 DNA reads TGCGCCGCAAAGGGGGACACCGGGGAGCTGTTTTTT. It is translated as CAAKGDTGELFF. Variable domain in full (rest from reference TRBV5-1 and TRBJ2-2): KAGVTQTPRYLIKTRGQQVTLSCSPISGHRSVSWYQQTPGQGLQFLFEYFSETQRNKGNFPGRFSGRQFSNSRSEMNVSTLELGDSALYLCAAKGDTGELFFGEGSRLTVL.

V and J are TRBV6-5 and TRBJ1-1; 7 nucleotides match TRBD1. Germline CDR1 and CDR2: MNHEY and SVGAGI. Unmatched junction bases numbered 5, after V lost 6 bases and J lost 7 bases. This CDR3 region has 12 residues. CDR3 region: CASRIQGNEAFF. DNA for the CDR3: TGTGCCAGCAGAATACAGGGGAATGAAGCTTTCTTT.

Only one count was recorded for this clone. V usage is TRBV6-5 and J usage is TRBJ1-2; TRBD1 aligns across 7 bases. Germline CDR1 MNHEY, CDR2 SVGAGI. The CDR3 is 15 residues long. V trimming: 5 bases; J trimming: 4 bases; junction bases outside the gene matches: 10. The CDR3 spells CASSNRQGAAYGYTF. CDR3 nucleotides: TGTGCCAGCAGTAACCGACAGGGCGCTGCCTATGGCTACACCTTC.

The gene calls are TRBV14 and TRBJ1-4, with D perhaps matching TRBD1 (5 bases). The ends were cut back, 4 bases at V and 4 bases at J, with 13 bases in the middle. This CDR3 has 15 amino acids. CDR1 SGHDN and CDR2 FVKESK come from the germline V gene. CDR3 loop: CASSPQNRHNEKLFF. The CDR3 DNA reads TGTGCCAGCAGCCCCCAAAACAGGCATAATGAAAAACTGTTTTTT.